Below, 21 T cell receptor beta chains from the same sample are listed, as sequenced in a study of cytomegalovirus exposure and HLA in healthy donors. Use of 60 Vbeta and 13 Jbeta primers characterized the PCR. The method was immunoSEQ multiplex PCR; TCRdb's version includes in-frame clones alone and lacks a portion of them. The sample contains roughly 59,000 clones, about 63% of which appear only once. Material: PBMCs. The receptor set was obtained from a man aged 35 to 55 in good health and CMV-seropositive.

The J gene is TRBJ2-7, the V gene TRBV6-6; D uncertain. Trimming removed 2 bases from V and 2 bases from J, with 7 bases in between. CDR1 and CDR2 (germline): MNHNY, SVGAGI (reference sequence). CDR3 length: 13 residues. The CDR3 loop is CASSYGQTYEQYF. The DNA of the CDR3 is TGTGCCAGCAGTTACGGGCAGACCTACGAGCAGTACTTC.

The chain carries TRBV7-8 and TRBJ2-7, with D maybe TRBD1 (5 bases). Germline CDR1 reads SGHVS; CDR2 reads FQNEAQ. This CDR3 is 15 amino acids long. V was clipped by 6 bases and J by 0 bases, with 15 bases between them. The CDR3 spells CASSTRVYPSYEQYF. DNA of the CDR3: TGTGCCAGCAGTACCAGGGTGTACCCCTCCTACGAGCAGTACTTC.

Only one count was recorded for this clone. The CDR3 DNA sequence: TGTGCCAGTAGAACCCACGACAGTTCCCCTAATGAAAAACTGTTTTTT. Translating gives CASRTHDSSPNEKLFF. The V gene is TRBV19, the J gene TRBJ1-4, with D possibly matching TRBD1 (5 bases). The germline gives CDR1 LNHDA, CDR2 SQIVND (reference sequence). The CDR3 loop spans 16 amino acids. Trimming cost V 6 bases and J 3 bases, with 17 bases left between them.

V and J are TRBV6-5 and TRBJ2-3, with 10 bases lining up with TRBD2. There are 15 residues in the CDR3. J gave up 0 bases and V 5 bases, and 2 bases lay outside the gene matches. Germline values: CDR1 MNHEY, CDR2 SVGAGI. As DNA, the CDR3 is TGTGCCAGCAGTCTAGCGGGGGATAGCACAGATACGCAGTATTTT. Translated: CASSLAGDSTDTQYF.

J is TRBJ2-1 and V is TRBV5-1; 7 nucleotides align to TRBD1. With 8 bases clipped from V and 0 bases from J, the junction kept 5 bases outside the gene matches. The CDR3 is 14 residues long. Germline CDR1 and CDR2: SGHRS and YFSETQ. The CDR3 reads CASRTGDSYNEQFF. CDR3 sequence (DNA): TGCGCCAGTCGCACAGGGGACTCCTACAATGAGCAGTTCTTC.

Worth noting for this clone: Mismatch with germline at one junction end may stem from a read error. V is TRBV7-9 and J is TRBJ1-4, with D unresolved. The CDR3 length is 11 residues. CDR1 is SEHNR and CDR2 is FQNEAQ in the germline V gene (reference sequence). As DNA, the CDR3 is TGTTCCAGCAGCTTAACAGAAAAACTGTTTTTT. Translating it yields CSSSLTEKLFF.

The sample holds one count of this clone. The chain is built from TRBV27 and TRBJ1-1; 7 bases fit TRBD1. Germline CDR1 MNHEY, CDR2 SMNVEV (reference sequence). The ends lost 7 bases at V and 6 bases at J; junction bases unmatched: 11. The CDR3 length is 14 residues. The CDR3 reads CASTQQGSFAEAFF. The DNA of the CDR3 is TGTGCCAGCACCCAACAGGGGTCGTTTGCTGAAGCTTTCTTT.

The rearrangement uses TRBV18 and TRBJ2-3; possibly TRBD2 for D (6 bases). Germline-derived CDR1 and CDR2 are KGHSH and LQKENI. Trimming removed 6 bases from V and 12 bases from J, with 19 bases in between. CDR3 length equals 13 residues. The CDR3 bases are TGTGCCAGCTCCCCGACCTCCTCCGGGGGTCAGTATTTT. Protein product: CASSPTSSGGQYF. Full variable domain (rest looked up from reference TRBV18 and TRBJ2-3): NAGVMQNPRHLVRRRGQEARLRCSPMKGHSHVYWYRQLPEEGLKFMVYLQKENIIDESGMPKERFSAEFPKEGPSILRIQQVVRGDSAAYFCASSPTSSGGQYFGPGTRLTVL.

The gene calls are TRBV5-1 and TRBJ1-2, with D perhaps matching TRBD1 (5 bases). The CDR3 has 14 amino acids. The germline V and J ends were trimmed by 1 base and 4 bases, with 11 bases remaining between them. CDR1 is SGHRS, CDR2 YFSETQ, per germline. The CDR3 reads CASSLRGSTYGYTF. The CDR3, as DNA: TGCGCCAGCAGCTTGAGGGGTTCCACCTATGGCTACACCTTC.

The chain recombines TRBV27 with TRBJ1-6; D gene ambiguous. Germline V gene data show CDR1 as MNHEY and CDR2 as SMNVEV (reference sequence). Deletions cut 8 bases from V and 0 bases from J, with 14 bases between. The CDR3 loop spans 16 amino acids. Here the CDR3 reads CASRAAWSSYNSPLHF. The CDR3 DNA reads as TGTGCCAGCCGTGCTGCCTGGAGCTCCTATAATTCACCCCTCCACTTT.

In regard to this clone: A read error is likely here: a far larger clone is one base away. This chain joins TRBV1 and TRBJ2-1; the D call TRBD1 from the table was never checked on the DNA. TRBV1 is a pseudogene locus. The CDR3 sequence is 19 residues long. The CDR3 region is CTSSQGAGGPISSYNEQFF. CDR3 bases: TGCACCAGCAGCCAAGGGGCAGGGGGACCTATTAGCTCCTACAATGAGCAGTTCTTC.

The V gene is TRBV4-3, the J gene TRBJ2-3, with D unclear. Germline CDR1 is LGHNA and CDR2 is YSLEER. CDR3 length equals 15 residues. Trimming pared 1 base from V and 0 bases from J, leaving 8 bases between. CDR3 residues: CASSQAFTSTDTQYF. In DNA, the CDR3 is TGCGCCAGCAGCCAAGCGTTTACTAGCACAGATACGCAGTATTTT.

This CDR3 is CASRVQTGVRTDTQYF. In DNA, the CDR3 is TGTGCCAGCAGAGTACAGACAGGGGTCCGCACAGATACGCAGTATTTT. This chain connects TRBV2 to TRBJ2-3; 8 bases fit TRBD1. The V gene end was trimmed by 6 bases and the J gene end by 1 base; junction bases not matched to a gene: 9. The V gene's germline CDR1 is SNHLY and CDR2 FYNNEI. This CDR3 is built from 16 residues.

The chain carries TRBV7-9 and TRBJ2-7; D perhaps matches TRBD1 (6 bases). Deletions cut 4 bases from V and 3 bases from J, with 16 bases between. Germline V lookup: CDR1 SEHNR, CDR2 FQNEAQ (reference sequence). The CDR3 runs 15 residues. The CDR3 nucleotides read TGTGCCAGCAGCTGGGTATCGGGACATTTCTACGAGCAGTACTTC. Protein: CASSWVSGHFYEQYF.

J is TRBJ2-7 and V is TRBV6-5; D is ambiguous. Per germline, CDR1 MNHEY and CDR2 SVGAGI. The CDR3 spans 13 residues. Trimming took 5 bases from V and 3 from J, leaving 11 bases between them. The CDR3 reads CASSKHLLYEQYF. The CDR3 coding sequence is TGTGCCAGCAGTAAACATTTGCTCTACGAGCAGTACTTC.

This clone appeared a few times. CDR3 in amino acids: CASSVFAGDDNEQFF. The CDR3 coding sequence is TGTGCCAGCAGCGTTTTTGCGGGGGACGACAATGAGCAGTTCTTC. V is TRBV4-2 and J is TRBJ2-1, with 7 nucleotides matching TRBD2. Germline loops: CDR1 LGHNA, CDR2 YNFKEQ. The CDR3 runs to 15 residues. Trimming at V came to 5 bases and at J to 5 bases, leaving 9 bases not matched to a gene.

This sequence joins TRBV9 and TRBJ2-7; D possibly corresponds to TRBD2 (5 bases). This CDR3 has 13 residues. CDR1 SGDLS and CDR2 YYNGEE come from the germline V gene. V was shortened by 0 bases and J by 5 bases, with 9 bases between the two germline ends. The CDR3 coding sequence is TGTGCCAGCAGCGTAGGGGTCGGGGACGAGCAGTACTTC. Residues: CASSVGVGDEQYF.

V usage is TRBV7-2 and J usage is TRBJ2-7; D possibly corresponds to TRBD2 (5 bases). Trimming left V 2 bases short and J 3 bases short, with 17 bases between. The CDR3 is 16 residues long. CDR1 is SGHTA, CDR2 FQGNSA, per germline. The CDR3 region is CASSLNAGLPYYEQYF. DNA for the CDR3: TGTGCCAGCAGCTTAAATGCCGGACTGCCTTACTACGAGCAGTACTTC.

Worth noting for this clone: Other DNA sequences within the sample encode an identical CDR3. V is TRBV4-3 and J is TRBJ1-2; D perhaps matches TRBD1 (5 bases). The germline V gene encodes CDR1 LGHNA and CDR2 YSLEER. The length of the CDR3 is 15 residues. V was pared by 0 bases and J by 5 bases, with 13 bases between. CDR3 DNA sequence: TGCGCCAGCAGCCAAGATTACACGGGGGATTATGGCTACACCTTC. Amino acid sequence: CASSQDYTGDYGYTF.

The chain joins TRBV19 to TRBJ2-1; weak D call: TRBD2 (6 bases). CDR1 is LNHDA and CDR2 is SQIVND in the germline V gene (reference sequence). This CDR3 comprises 18 residues. Deletions cut 4 bases from V and 0 bases from J, with 19 bases between. CDR3: CASSTPTDYRSSYNEQFF. As DNA, the CDR3 is TGTGCCAGTAGTACCCCAACGGACTACCGCAGCTCCTACAATGAGCAGTTCTTC.

This clone occurred a few times. This chain uses TRBV5-1 with TRBJ2-1; 8 bases match TRBD2. The CDR3 extends over 15 amino acids. With 1 base clipped from V and 9 bases from J, the junction kept 9 bases outside the gene matches. CDR1 and CDR2 (germline): SGHRS, YFSETQ. The CDR3 reads CASSLSPGGAPEQFF. CDR3 sequence (DNA): TGCGCCAGCAGCTTGTCACCGGGGGGGGCCCCTGAGCAGTTCTTC.